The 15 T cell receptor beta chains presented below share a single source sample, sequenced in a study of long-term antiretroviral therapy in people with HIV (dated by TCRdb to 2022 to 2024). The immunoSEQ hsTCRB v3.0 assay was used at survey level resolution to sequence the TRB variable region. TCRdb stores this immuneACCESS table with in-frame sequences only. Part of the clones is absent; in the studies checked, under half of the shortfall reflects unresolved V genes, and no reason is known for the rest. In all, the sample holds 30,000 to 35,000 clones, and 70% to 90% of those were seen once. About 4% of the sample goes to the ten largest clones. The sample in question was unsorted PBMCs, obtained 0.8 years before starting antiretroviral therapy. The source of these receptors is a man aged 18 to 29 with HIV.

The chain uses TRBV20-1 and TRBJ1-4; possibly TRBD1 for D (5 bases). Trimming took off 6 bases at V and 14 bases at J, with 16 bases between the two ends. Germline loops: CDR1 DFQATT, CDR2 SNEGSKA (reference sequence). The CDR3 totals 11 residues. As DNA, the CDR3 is TGCAGTGCACACCCGACGGGACTCCTGTTTTTT. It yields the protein CSAHPTGLLFF.

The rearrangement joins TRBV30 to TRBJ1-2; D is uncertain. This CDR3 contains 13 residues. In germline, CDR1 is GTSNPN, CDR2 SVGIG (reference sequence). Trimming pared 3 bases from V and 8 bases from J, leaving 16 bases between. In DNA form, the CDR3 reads TGTGCCTGGAGGACGGATCTAACGGGGGGCTACACCTTC. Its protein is CAWRTDLTGGYTF.

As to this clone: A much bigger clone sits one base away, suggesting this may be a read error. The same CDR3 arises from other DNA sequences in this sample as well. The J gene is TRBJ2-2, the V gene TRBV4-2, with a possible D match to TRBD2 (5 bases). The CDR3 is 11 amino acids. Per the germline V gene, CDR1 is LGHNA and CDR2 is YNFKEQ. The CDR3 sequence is CAVRATGELFF. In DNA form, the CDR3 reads TGTGCCGTCCGGGCTACCGGGGAGCTATTTTTT.

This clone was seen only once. The CDR3 DNA follows: TGTGCCAGCAGCCCATTAGGCCCTGGAAACACCATATATTTT. This translates into CASSPLGPGNTIYF. The V call is TRBV9, the J call TRBJ1-3, with no clear D. Germline V gives CDR1 SGDLS, CDR2 YYNGEE. The V and J ends lost 4 bases and 2 bases respectively, with 10 bases between them. This CDR3 comprises 14 residues.

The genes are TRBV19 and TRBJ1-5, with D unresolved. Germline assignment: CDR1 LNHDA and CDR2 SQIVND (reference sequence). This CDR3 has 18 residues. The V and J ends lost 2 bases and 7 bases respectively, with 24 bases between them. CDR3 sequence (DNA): TGTGCCAGTAGTATATGGGCCGGGTTGGGAGGAAATTCGCAGCCCCAGCATTTT. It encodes CASSIWAGLGGNSQPQHF.

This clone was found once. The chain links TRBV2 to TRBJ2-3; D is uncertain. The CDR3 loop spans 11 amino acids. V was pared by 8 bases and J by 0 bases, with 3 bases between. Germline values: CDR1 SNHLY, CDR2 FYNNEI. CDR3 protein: CASDSTDTQYF. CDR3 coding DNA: TGTGCCAGCGACAGCACAGATACGCAGTATTTT.

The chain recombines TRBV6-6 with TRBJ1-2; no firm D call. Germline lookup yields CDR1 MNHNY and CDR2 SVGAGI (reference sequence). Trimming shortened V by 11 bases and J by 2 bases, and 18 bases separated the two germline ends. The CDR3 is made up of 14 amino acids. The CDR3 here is CAGVETRRNYGYTF. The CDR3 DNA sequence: TGTGCCGGCGTCGAAACCCGACGGAACTATGGCTACACCTTC.

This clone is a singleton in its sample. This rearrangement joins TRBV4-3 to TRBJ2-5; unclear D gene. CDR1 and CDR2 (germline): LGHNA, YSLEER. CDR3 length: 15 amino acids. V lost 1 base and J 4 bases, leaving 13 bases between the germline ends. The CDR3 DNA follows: TGCGCCAGCAGCCAAGTGTTAAAGAGGTCAGAGACCCAGTACTTC. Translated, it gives CASSQVLKRSETQYF.

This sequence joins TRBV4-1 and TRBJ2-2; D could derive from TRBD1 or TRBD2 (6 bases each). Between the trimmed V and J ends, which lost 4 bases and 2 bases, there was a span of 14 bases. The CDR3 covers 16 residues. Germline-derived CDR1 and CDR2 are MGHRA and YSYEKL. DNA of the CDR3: TGCGCCAGCAGCCGAGGAGGGGGAATCAACACCGGGGAGCTGTTTTTT. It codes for CASSRGGGINTGELFF.

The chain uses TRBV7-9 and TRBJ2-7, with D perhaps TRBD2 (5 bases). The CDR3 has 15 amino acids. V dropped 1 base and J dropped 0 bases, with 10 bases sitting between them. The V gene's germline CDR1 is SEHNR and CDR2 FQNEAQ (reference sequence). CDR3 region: CASSLVKRNSYEQYF. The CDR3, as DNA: TGTGCCAGCAGCTTAGTCAAGCGGAACTCCTACGAGCAGTACTTC.

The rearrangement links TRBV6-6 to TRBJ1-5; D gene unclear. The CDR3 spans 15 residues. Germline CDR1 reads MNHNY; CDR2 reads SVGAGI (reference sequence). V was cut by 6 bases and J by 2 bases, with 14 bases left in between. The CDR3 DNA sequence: TGTGCCAGCAGAAGGGAGCCTGACCGCAATCAGCCCCAGCATTTT. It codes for CASRREPDRNQPQHF.

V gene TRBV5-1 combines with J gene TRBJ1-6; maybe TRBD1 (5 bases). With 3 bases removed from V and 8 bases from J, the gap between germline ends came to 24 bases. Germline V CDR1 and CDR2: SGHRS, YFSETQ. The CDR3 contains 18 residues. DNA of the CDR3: TGCGCCAGCAGCTCGGATCCGGGACGGGGCTCCCCACATTCACCCCTCCACTTT. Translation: CASSSDPGRGSPHSPLHF.

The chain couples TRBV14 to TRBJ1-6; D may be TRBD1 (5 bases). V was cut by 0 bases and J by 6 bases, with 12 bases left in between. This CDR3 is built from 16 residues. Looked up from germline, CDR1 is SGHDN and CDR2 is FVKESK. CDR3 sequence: CASSQEMGRINSPLHF. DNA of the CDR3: TGTGCCAGCAGCCAAGAAATGGGACGGATTAATTCACCCCTCCACTTT.

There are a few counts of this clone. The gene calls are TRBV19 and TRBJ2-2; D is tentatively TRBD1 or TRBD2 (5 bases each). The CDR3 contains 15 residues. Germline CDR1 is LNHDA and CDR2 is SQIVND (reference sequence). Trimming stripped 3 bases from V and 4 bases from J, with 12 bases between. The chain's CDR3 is CASSIHPGATGELFF. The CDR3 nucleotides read TGTGCCAGTAGTATTCATCCCGGGGCCACCGGGGAGCTGTTTTTT.

In DNA form, the CDR3 reads TGTGCCAGCTCCCCGGGCCCAGAGAGTGAAAAACTGTTTTTT. It codes for CASSPGPESEKLFF. The J gene is TRBJ1-4, the V gene TRBV19; D gene uncertain. Trimming removed 9 bases from V and 7 bases from J, with 18 bases in between. Germline values: CDR1 LNHDA, CDR2 SQIVND (reference sequence). There are 14 residues in the CDR3.